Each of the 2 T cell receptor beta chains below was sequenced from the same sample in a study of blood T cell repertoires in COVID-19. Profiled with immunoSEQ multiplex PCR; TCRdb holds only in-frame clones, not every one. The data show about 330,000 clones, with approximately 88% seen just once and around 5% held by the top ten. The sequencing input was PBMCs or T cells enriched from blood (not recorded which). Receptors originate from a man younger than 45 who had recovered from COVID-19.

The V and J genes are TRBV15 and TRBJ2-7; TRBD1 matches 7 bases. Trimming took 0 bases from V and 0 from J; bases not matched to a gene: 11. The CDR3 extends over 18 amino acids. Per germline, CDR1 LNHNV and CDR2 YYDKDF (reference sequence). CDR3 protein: CATSRDLAGTVVSYEQYF. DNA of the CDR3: TGTGCCACCAGCAGAGATCTAGCAGGGACAGTCGTCTCCTACGAGCAGTACTTC.

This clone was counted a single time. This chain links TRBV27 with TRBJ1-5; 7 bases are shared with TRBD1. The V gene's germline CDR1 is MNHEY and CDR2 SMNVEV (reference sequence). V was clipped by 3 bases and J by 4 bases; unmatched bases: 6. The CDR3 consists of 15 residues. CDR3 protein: CASSFSGQENQPQHF. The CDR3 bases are TGTGCCAGCAGTTTCTCCGGACAGGAGAATCAGCCCCAGCATTTT.